Shown below are 8 T cell receptor beta chains from a single sample sequenced in a study of T cells in Graves' hyperthyroidism and ophthalmopathy. The CDR3 regions of TCR beta were amplified from RNA transcripts. First-round RT-PCR of the TCR CDR3 relied on the HTBI primer set. TCRdb analysed the multiplex PCR reads with MiXCR anew, one entry per CDR3 protein. The sample has roughly 400,000 distinct CDR3 sequences, about 15% seen once. Material for sequencing was blood. The receptors stem from a woman younger than 30 with Graves' hyperthyroidism that later progressed to Graves' ophthalmopathy.

The chain combines TRBV6-1 with TRBJ2-7; possibly TRBD1 for D (5 bases). CDR3 length equals 11 residues. Germline V lookup: CDR1 MNHNS, CDR2 SASEGT. V gave up 6 bases and J gave up 6 bases, with 9 bases separating them. Written as DNA, the CDR3 is TGTGCCAGCAGAACAGGTACCGAGCAGTACTTC. As protein: CASRTGTEQYF.

This clonotype was recorded many times. The chain employs TRBV3-1 and TRBJ2-7; no reliable D call. CDR3 length equals 13 residues. CDR1 LGHDT and CDR2 YNNKEL come from the germline V gene (reference sequence). V was pared by 2 bases and J by 0 bases, with 5 bases between. CDR3 region: CASSQISSYEQYF. The CDR3 DNA follows: TGTGCCAGCAGCCAAATTAGCTCCTACGAGCAGTACTTC.

V gene TRBV6-1 combines with J gene TRBJ1-5, with TRBD1 identical over 9 bases. Trimming removed 5 bases from V and 6 bases from J; junction bases left unmatched: 8. Looked up from germline, CDR1 is MNHNS and CDR2 is SASEGT. The CDR3 covers 15 residues. The DNA for the CDR3 is TGTGCCAGCAGTTATAGAAGGACAGGGGCTCAGCCCCAGCATTTT. Encoded protein: CASSYRRTGAQPQHF.

The chain links TRBV28 to TRBJ2-7; no definite D call. Per germline, CDR1 MDHEN and CDR2 SYDVKM. Trimming cost V 1 base and J 6 bases, with 16 bases left between them. The CDR3 loop spans 15 amino acids. As DNA, the CDR3 is TGTGCCAGCAGTTTATTGGGCGCCCGAACCCGCGAGCAGTACTTC. This gives the protein CASSLLGARTREQYF. Full variable domain (outside the CDR3, taken from reference TRBV28 and TRBJ2-7): DVKVTQSSRYLVKRTGEKVFLECVQDMDHENMFWYRQDPGLGLRLIYFSYDVKMKEKGDIPEGYSVSREKKERFSLILESASTNQTSMYLCASSLLGARTREQYFGPGTRLTVT.

This clonotype showed up many times. The J gene is TRBJ2-7, the V gene TRBV28; 8 nucleotides agree with TRBD2. Trimming at V came to 4 bases and at J to 2 bases, leaving 16 bases not matched to a gene. This CDR3 has 18 amino acids. CDR1 is MDHEN and CDR2 is SYDVKM in the germline V gene. The CDR3 loop reads CASSYSGGPNLSTYEQYF. CDR3 nucleotides: TGTGCCAGCAGTTACTCGGGAGGGCCAAACCTTAGTACCTACGAGCAGTACTTC.

This clonotype was seen at least ten times. The chain joins TRBV3-1 to TRBJ2-1; D is undetermined. CDR3 length: 14 residues. CDR1 is LGHDT, CDR2 YNNKEL, per germline (reference sequence). Trimming removed 3 bases from V and 5 bases from J, with 11 bases in between. CDR3 residues: CASSQSGNNNEQFF. The CDR3 coding sequence is TGTGCCAGCAGCCAGTCAGGCAATAACAATGAGCAGTTCTTC.

The sample holds many counts of this clonotype. J is TRBJ2-3 and V is TRBV3-1, with TRBD2 matching over 7 bases. CDR3 length: 14 residues. V lost 1 base to trimming and J lost 6 bases; unmatched junction nucleotides: 4. Germline V gene data show CDR1 as LGHDT and CDR2 as YNNKEL (reference sequence). Written as DNA, the CDR3 is TGTGCCAGCAGCCAAGGACTAGCCTCTGATACGCAGTATTTT. Translation gives CASSQGLASDTQYF.

There are a few counts of this clonotype. This chain joins TRBV7-2 and TRBJ2-5; unclear D gene. CDR1 is SGHTA and CDR2 is FQGNSA in the germline V gene. The CDR3 runs to 13 residues. V lost 3 bases and J lost 5, with 10 bases in between. CDR3 residues: CASSFTGRETQYF. Here the CDR3 DNA reads TGTGCCAGCAGCTTTACGGGCCGGGAGACCCAGTACTTC. Full variable domain (outside the CDR3, taken from reference TRBV7-2 and TRBJ2-5): GAGVSQSPSNKVTEKGKDVELRCDPISGHTALYWYRQSLGQGLEFLIYFQGNSAPDKSGLPSDRFSAERTGGSVSTLTIQRTQQEDSAVYLCASSFTGRETQYFGPGTRLLVL.